A single sample gave rise to the 10 T cell receptor beta chains below, sequenced in a study of vaccination and CD4 T cells after COVID-19. Sequence data for DNA of cultured CD4+ T cells were generated by the Oncomine TCR Beta short-read assay. TCRdb reprocessed the PCR reads with MiXCR, giving one entry per CDR3 protein. The sample has under 15,000 distinct CDR3 sequences, approximately 52% seen once. These receptors are not linked to any known antigen. Treatment reported: roughly 11-day PBMC culture with coronavirus spike peptide pools or control peptides (ViraFEST assay). Sample: CD4+ T cells from blood, cultured in vitro. All receptors come from a human donor who had recovered from COVID-19.

The J gene is TRBJ2-3, the V gene TRBV20-1, with 7 bases identical to TRBD2. The germline gives CDR1 DFQATT, CDR2 SNEGSKA (reference sequence). This CDR3 comprises 18 residues. Trimming cost V 0 bases and J 4 bases; bases outside gene matches: 16. The CDR3 reads CSARDSEFGAGGADTQYF. For the CDR3, the DNA is TGCAGTGCTAGAGATAGTGAATTCGGGGCTGGGGGGGCAGATACGCAGTATTTT.

This sequence joins TRBV12-3 or TRBV12-4 and TRBJ2-5, with 8 bases aligning to TRBD2. The CDR3 is 14 amino acids. V shed 4 bases, J shed 5 bases, and the junction held 6 bases outside the gene matches. The CDR3: CASSSAGGPETQYF. CDR3 in DNA: TGTGCCAGCAGTTCCGCGGGGGGACCGGAGACCCAGTACTTC.

The chain employs TRBV12-3 or TRBV12-4 and TRBJ2-3, with 9 nucleotides matching TRBD2. This CDR3 spans 15 amino acids. J gave up 2 bases and V 2 bases, and 2 bases lay outside the gene matches. CDR3 coding DNA: TGTGCCAGCAGTTTACTAGCGGGGAACACAGATACGCAGTATTTT. Encoded protein: CASSLLAGNTDTQYF.

This rearrangement joins TRBV5-4 to TRBJ2-4, with 15 positions matching TRBD2. The CDR3 has 16 residues. CDR1 SGHNT and CDR2 YYREEE come from the germline V gene (reference sequence). Trimming at V came to 4 bases and at J to 7 bases, leaving 6 bases not matched to a gene. For the CDR3, the DNA is TGTGCCAGCAGCACCGGACTAGCGGGGGGGGGGAACATTCAGTACTTC. Encoded protein: CASSTGLAGGGNIQYF. Looking up the rest from reference TRBV5-4 and TRBJ2-4 gives the full variable domain: ETGVTQSPTHLIKTRGQQVTLRCSSQSGHNTVSWYQQALGQGPQFIFQYYREEENGRGNFPPRFSGLQFPNYSSELNVNALELDDSALYLCASSTGLAGGGNIQYFGAGTRLSVL.

This clonotype came up a few times. J is TRBJ2-2 and V is TRBV2, with a weak D call TRBD2 (6 bases). With 6 bases removed from V and 6 bases from J, the gap between germline ends came to 14 bases. CDR3 length: 14 amino acids. Germline loops: CDR1 SNHLY, CDR2 FYNNEI. CDR3 bases: TGTGCCAGCAGAGTGGACTATATGGCCGGGGAGCTGTTTTTT. As protein: CASRVDYMAGELFF. Full variable domain (rest looked up from reference TRBV2 and TRBJ2-2): EPEVTQTPSHQVTQMGQEVILRCVPISNHLYFYWYRQILGQKVEFLVSFYNNEISEKSEIFDDQFSVERPDGSNFTLKIRSTKLEDSAMYFCASRVDYMAGELFFGEGSRLTVL.

The chain is built from TRBV27 and TRBJ1-2; D is possibly TRBD1 (5 bases). This CDR3 contains 15 residues. The V end lost 4 bases, the J end lost 6 bases, and 18 bases lay between the germline ends. The V gene's germline CDR1 is MNHEY and CDR2 SMNVEV (reference sequence). CDR3 loop: CASSSQTEFFDGYTF. CDR3 DNA sequence: TGTGCCAGCAGTTCCCAGACAGAATTCTTCGATGGCTACACCTTC.

The chain employs TRBV5-1 and TRBJ1-6; D is unresolved. V dropped 0 bases and J dropped 0 bases, with 4 bases sitting between them. Germline-derived CDR1 and CDR2 are SGHRS and YFSETQ. The CDR3 extends over 15 amino acids. CDR3 bases: TGCGCCAGCAGCTTGGGACGCTCCTATAATTCACCCCTCCACTTT. Residues: CASSLGRSYNSPLHF.

The chain carries TRBV7-9 and TRBJ1-4; tentatively, D is TRBD1 (5 bases). Germline V gives CDR1 SEHNR, CDR2 FQNEAQ (reference sequence). The V end was cut by 0 bases, the J end by 0 bases, with 23 bases between. The CDR3 sequence is 21 residues long. CDR3 residues: CASSLADWTRPRTTTNEKLFF. CDR3 nucleotide sequence: TGTGCCAGCAGCTTAGCCGACTGGACAAGGCCCCGGACAACAACTAATGAAAAACTGTTTTTT.

The V gene is TRBV12-3 or TRBV12-4, the J gene TRBJ1-2, with D uncertain. V shed 0 bases and J shed 4 bases, with 12 bases lying between them. The CDR3 loop spans 15 amino acids. The CDR3 here is CASSLAGGRLYGYTF. CDR3 bases: TGTGCCAGCAGTTTAGCGGGCGGACGGCTCTATGGCTACACCTTC.

This clonotype was seen only a few times. The chain recombines TRBV7-9 with TRBJ2-2; no clear D gene. This CDR3 has 14 residues. The V end was cut by 1 base, the J end by 6 bases, with 9 bases between. CDR1 is SEHNR, CDR2 FQNEAQ, per germline (reference sequence). The CDR3 reads CASSLVASAGELFF. The DNA for the CDR3 is TGTGCCAGCAGCTTAGTCGCGAGCGCCGGGGAGCTGTTTTTT.